Below, 12 T cell receptor beta chains from the same sample are listed, as sequenced in a study of cytomegalovirus exposure and HLA in healthy donors. The data were produced by immunoSEQ multiplex PCR, yet TCRdb's version contains in-frame clones alone and is incomplete. The sample consists of 150,000 to 200,000 clones, approximately 87% of them appearing once. Sequences were obtained from PBMCs. The receptors originated from a woman in her 30s in good health and CMV-seronegative.

The chain links TRBV6-5 to TRBJ2-1; D remains ambiguous. Germline CDR1 MNHEY, CDR2 SVGAGI. Trimming took 6 bases from V and 8 from J, leaving 17 bases between them. This CDR3 region has 14 residues. The DNA of the CDR3 is TGTGCCAGCAGAGAGATCGCCGTGCCACATGAGCAGTTCTTC. Protein product: CASREIAVPHEQFF.

CDR3 sequence (DNA): TGTGCCAGTAGTATGACGGACAGTTCAGGTGAAAAACTGTTTTTT. Protein sequence: CASSMTDSSGEKLFF. The chain uses TRBV19 and TRBJ1-4; TRBD1 might be the D (6 bases). The V gene's germline CDR1 is LNHDA and CDR2 SQIVND (reference sequence). The CDR3 length is 15 residues. The V end was cut by 3 bases, the J end by 7 bases, with 15 bases between. Using reference TRBV19 and TRBJ1-4 for the parts outside the CDR3, the full variable domain is DGGITQSPKYLFRKEGQNVTLSCEQNLNHDAMYWYRQDPGQGLRLIYYSQIVNDFQKGDIAEGYSVSREKKESFPLTVTSAQKNPTAFYLCASSMTDSSGEKLFFGSGTQLSVL.

The rearrangement links TRBV5-1 to TRBJ2-3, with 8 bases fitting TRBD2. Germline V CDR1 and CDR2: SGHRS, YFSETQ. The V segment lost 4 bases and the J segment 5 bases; nucleotides outside the gene matches: 18. The CDR3 runs 18 residues. The CDR3 spells CASSGSREVWGKIDTQYF. In DNA, the CDR3 is TGCGCCAGCAGCGGATCGCGGGAGGTTTGGGGAAAAATAGATACGCAGTATTTT.

The V call is TRBV6-1, the J call TRBJ2-5, with 12 bases fitting TRBD1. Germline V gene lookup returns CDR1 MNHNS and CDR2 SASEGT. This CDR3 has 16 residues. The trim removed 4 bases at V and 4 bases at J, leaving 7 bases unmatched. CDR3 sequence reads: CASSVRDRGPAETQYF. The CDR3 region has the DNA TGTGCCAGCAGTGTCCGGGACAGGGGGCCGGCAGAGACCCAGTACTTC.

The chain couples TRBV6-1 to TRBJ1-5, with TRBD1 matching 8 bases. CDR1 is MNHNS and CDR2 is SASEGT in the germline V gene. There are 15 residues in the CDR3. The J segment lost 6 bases and the V segment lost 3 bases, leaving 7 bases of the junction unmatched. CDR3 nucleotide sequence: TGTGCCAGCAGTGAGGGCTCAGGGGGCGGTCAGCCCCAGCATTTT. It codes for CASSEGSGGGQPQHF.

This clone was found once. The rearrangement links TRBV10-3 to TRBJ2-7, with 8 positions matching TRBD1. The CDR3 has 14 amino acids. V was clipped by 2 bases and J by 2 bases; unmatched bases: 2. Germline-derived CDR1 and CDR2 are ENHRY and SYGVKD. CDR3 sequence reads: CAISEMGQAYEQYF. The CDR3 nucleotides are TGTGCCATCAGTGAGATGGGACAGGCCTACGAGCAGTACTTC.

This sequence joins TRBV5-4 and TRBJ2-1, with 9 bases that match TRBD2. With V trimmed by 5 bases and J by 8 bases, 14 bases remained unmatched. The germline CDR1 and CDR2 sequences are SGHNT and YYREEE (reference sequence). The CDR3 has 16 residues. The CDR3 loop reads CASRLKPGLATHEQFF. The CDR3 DNA reads TGTGCCAGCAGACTAAAACCGGGACTAGCTACCCATGAGCAGTTCTTC. Combining the CDR3 with reference TRBV5-4 and TRBJ2-1 gives the whole variable domain ETGVTQSPTHLIKTRGQQVTLRCSSQSGHNTVSWYQQALGQGPQFIFQYYREEENGRGNFPPRFSGLQFPNYSSELNVNALELDDSALYLCASRLKPGLATHEQFFGPGTRLTVL.

The CDR3 sequence: CASSPGQGQMNTEAFF. The CDR3, as DNA: TGTGCCAGCAGCCCCGGACAGGGGCAAATGAACACTGAAGCTTTCTTT. V and J are TRBV9 and TRBJ1-1; 9 nucleotides agree with TRBD1. The CDR3 sequence is 16 residues long. Germline CDR1 reads SGDLS; CDR2 reads YYNGEE. Unmatched junction bases numbered 7, after V lost 4 bases and J lost 0 bases.

This clone has only a few counts. The rearrangement uses TRBV10-2 and TRBJ2-1; 12 nucleotides line up with TRBD2. The CDR3 length is 13 residues. The V segment lost 11 bases and the J segment 5 bases; nucleotides outside the gene matches: 4. Per the germline V gene, CDR1 is WSHSY and CDR2 is SAAADI. The CDR3 region has the DNA TGCGCCGCTAGCGGGGGGGCCAACAATGAGCAGTTCTTC. Amino acid sequence: CAASGGANNEQFF.

Here the CDR3 DNA reads TGTGCCAGCAACCAAGGAGAGCGGACCTCCTACGAGCAGTACTTC. Translation gives CASNQGERTSYEQYF. The J gene is TRBJ2-7, the V gene TRBV6-5; weak D call: TRBD2 (5 bases). Deletions cut 7 bases from V and 0 bases from J, with 16 bases between. CDR1 and CDR2 (germline): MNHEY, SVGAGI. CDR3 length equals 15 residues.

The chain links TRBV29-1 to TRBJ1-2; 8 bases are a match to TRBD1. CDR3 length: 14 amino acids. In germline, CDR1 is SQVTM, CDR2 ANQGSEA. The V gene end was trimmed by 1 base and the J gene end by 12 bases; junction bases not matched to a gene: 13. Here the CDR3 reads CSVEVQGQEWGDTF. The CDR3 coding sequence is TGCAGCGTTGAAGTTCAGGGACAGGAGTGGGGTGACACCTTC.

This clone was recorded only once. The J gene is TRBJ2-1, the V gene TRBV7-9; weak D call: TRBD2 (5 bases). The V gene lost 5 bases and the J gene lost 7 bases, with 21 bases spanning the gap. This CDR3 is 16 amino acids long. The germline gives CDR1 SEHNR, CDR2 FQNEAQ (reference sequence). The CDR3 region has the DNA TGTGCCAGCAGCAATCCCGTGACTACCCTGGGGAATGAGCAGTTCTTC. Its protein is CASSNPVTTLGNEQFF.